This TCR beta chain was documented in a study of blood T cell repertoires in COVID-19. Study-level background: The United States, Italy and Spain supplied acute and convalescent COVID-19 samples. T cells, B-cell-depleted T cells, or PBMCs supplied cDNA or gDNA.

Per the authors' pipeline: It was from reference gene primer amplification that nucleated cell counts were estimated. Method: immunoSEQ multiplex PCR; TCRdb's copy keeps in-frame clones and lacks some. V, J and clone size are those of that table, while D and trimming were read from the DNA. Of 200,000 to 250,000 clones in the sample, around 83% were seen once. Unmatched junction bases numbered 4, after V lost 8 bases and J lost 0 bases. This CDR3 is built from 14 residues. Germline V gene data show CDR1 as SNHLY and CDR2 as FYNNEI. This TCR was recovered from a human donor in a cohort sampled during active COVID-19. The V and J genes are TRBV2 and TRBJ2-1; 7 positions match TRBD2. The sequenced sample consisted of peripheral blood. This CDR3 reads CASLRGSSYNEQFF. Here the CDR3 DNA reads TGTGCCAGCCTGCGGGGGAGCTCCTACAATGAGCAGTTCTTC.